Listed below are T cell receptor beta chains from one sample, sequenced in a study of T-cell reconstitution after alpha-beta-depleted transplantation in children. TCRdb reprocessed the PCR reads with MiXCR, giving one entry per CDR3 protein. The table lists about 230,000 distinct CDR3 sequences, roughly 10% of them singletons, with about 28% in the top ten. The source material was PBMCs, sampled before TCRalphabeta/CD19-depleted stem cell transplant. The receptors come from a child in the first two years of life with acute myeloid leukemia, due to receive a stem cell transplant. Both conserved end residues are part of each CDR3. D genes are given only for firm matches. Clone size is given for some rows only: seen once, a few or many times, or a class if the clone is expanded.

v_call,cdr3_length,d_call,clone_size,j_call,cdr3_nt,cdr3_aa
TRBV15,11,NA,many,TRBJ2-1,TGTGCCACCAGCAAGGGGTATGAGCAGTTCTTC,CATSKGYEQFF
TRBV7-8,17,NA,many,TRBJ2-3,TGTGCCAGCAGCTTAGTGAGGATCTCTAACCGCACAGATACGCAGTATTTT,CASSLVRISNRTDTQYF
TRBV5-1,20,TRBD2,many,TRBJ2-7,TGCGCCAGCAGCTCGGGACAGGGGCCACTACTAGCGGGAGGGCCCCGCGAGCAGTACTTC,CASSSGQGPLLAGGPREQYF
TRBV7-2,15,NA,few,TRBJ2-7,TGTGCCAGCAGCTTAGATATCGGGGGCGGATACGAGCAGTACTTC,CASSLDIGGGYEQYF
TRBV30,12,TRBD1,many,TRBJ1-3,TGTGCCTGGAGTGTACAGGGGAACACCATATATTTT,CAWSVQGNTIYF
TRBV5-1,14,TRBD2,NA,TRBJ2-2,TGCGCCAGCAGCTTGGATCCTAGCGGCGGGGAGCTGTTTTTT,CASSLDPSGGELFF
TRBV20-1,14,TRBD1,many,TRBJ2-2,TGCAGTGCTCCCGCACAGGGGTACGGCGGGGAGCTGTTTTTT,CSAPAQGYGGELFF
TRBV12-3/TRBV12-4,16,NA,many,TRBJ1-2,TGTGCCAGCAGTTTGGTCTCCGGGCGCACGGGCTATGGCTACACCTTC,CASSLVSGRTGYGYTF
TRBV5-1,14,NA,many,TRBJ1-2,TGCGCCAGCAGCTTTGCCCCCGGGGACTATGGCTACACCTTC,CASSFAPGDYGYTF
TRBV5-1,15,NA,many,TRBJ2-1,TGCGCCAGCAGCCCAGACAGGAGTGGTTACAATGAGCAGTTCTTC,CASSPDRSGYNEQFF
TRBV5-6,13,NA,many,TRBJ1-1,TGTGCCAGCAGCCCAGGGACGAGAACTGAAGCTTTCTTT,CASSPGTRTEAFF
TRBV12-3/TRBV12-4,13,NA,NA,TRBJ1-2,TGTGCCAGCACCCCCCTTGAGGAAATCGGCTACACCTTC,CASTPLEEIGYTF
TRBV7-9,13,TRBD1,few,TRBJ1-2,TGTGCCAGCAGCATAACGACAGGGTATGGCTACACCTTC,CASSITTGYGYTF
TRBV2,12,NA,many,TRBJ2-3,TGTGCCGGCCGTACTAGCACAGATACGCAGTATTTT,CAGRTSTDTQYF
TRBV25-1,13,TRBD2,many,TRBJ2-7,TGTGCCAGCAAAAGCGGGGCGACCTACGAGCAGTACTTC,CASKSGATYEQYF
TRBV20-1,17,NA,many,TRBJ1-2,TGCAGTGCTAGAGATTTCGAGAGTGCAGGGGCTGTTGGTGGCTACACCTTC,CSARDFESAGAVGGYTF
TRBV30,13,NA,many,TRBJ1-1,TGTGCCTGGGCCATGACCGGCCAAACTGAAGCTTTCTTT,CAWAMTGQTEAFF
TRBV20-1,14,TRBD1,many,TRBJ1-5,TGCAGTGCTAAGGGACAGGGGAGCAATCAGCCCCAGCATTTT,CSAKGQGSNQPQHF
TRBV5-1,17,TRBD1,many,TRBJ2-3,TGCGCCAGCAGCTCCGGGACAGGTCTGTTGGGGGCAGATACGCAGTATTTT,CASSSGTGLLGADTQYF
TRBV20-1,12,NA,many,TRBJ2-4,TGCAGTGCTAGAGCCGGACGGGACATTCAGTACTTC,CSARAGRDIQYF
TRBV12-3/TRBV12-4,15,NA,NA,TRBJ1-2,TGTGCCAGCAGGTCGTCCGGGGCAGGGGCTCATGACTACACCTTC,CASRSSGAGAHDYTF
TRBV6-5,15,TRBD1,medium-sized,TRBJ2-7,TGTGCCAGCAGACAGGGACAGTACCTATCCTACGAGCAGTACTTC,CASRQGQYLSYEQYF
TRBV10-3,14,TRBD1,many,TRBJ2-2,TGTGCCATCAGCCGGGACAGCCCACCCGGGGAGCTGTTTTTT,CAISRDSPPGELFF
TRBV7-2,18,TRBD2,many,TRBJ2-3,TGTGCCAGCAGCGTATTCCTTAGCGGGAGTATTGAAACAGATACGCAGTATTTT,CASSVFLSGSIETDTQYF
TRBV20-1,14,NA,many,TRBJ1-1,TGCAGTGCTAGAGATTCCGTAGGGGGAACTGAAGCTTTCTTT,CSARDSVGGTEAFF
TRBV5-1,12,NA,many,TRBJ2-5,TGCGCCAGCAGCTTCTTTGGAGAGACCCAGTACTTC,CASSFFGETQYF
TRBV3-1,18,TRBD2,few,TRBJ2-7,TGTGCCAGCAGCCAAGATGGCCTAGCGGGATGGGGGCCCTACGAGCAGTACTTC,CASSQDGLAGWGPYEQYF
TRBV5-1,14,NA,many,TRBJ2-7,TGCGCCAGCAGCTTGGCTGGGGCAGATTACGAGCAGTACTTC,CASSLAGADYEQYF
TRBV29-1,15,NA,many,TRBJ2-1,TGCAGCGTTTCCGTACCCGTAGCCCCCAGGAGGGAGCAGTTCTTC,CSVSVPVAPRREQFF
TRBV6-6,12,NA,many,TRBJ1-3,TGTGCCAGCAACCAGGGTCAAGACACCATATATTTT,CASNQGQDTIYF
TRBV29-1,13,NA,many,TRBJ2-7,TGCAGCGTTGAACCGGCGAGGGCCTACGAGCAGTACTTC,CSVEPARAYEQYF
TRBV29-1,10,NA,many,TRBJ1-4,TGCAGCGGCGGGAATGAAAAACTGTTTTTT,CSGGNEKLFF
TRBV20-1,15,NA,many,TRBJ2-5,TGCAGTGCTAGAGATCCTGCAGGGGCGCTTGAGACCCAGTACTTC,CSARDPAGALETQYF
TRBV12-3/TRBV12-4,13,NA,many,TRBJ2-7,TGTGCCAGCAGTTTCGGCGTTTCCTACGAGCAGTACTTC,CASSFGVSYEQYF
TRBV15,15,NA,many,TRBJ2-1,TGTGCCACCATCCCAGGGGGGAGCTCCTACAATGAGCAGTTCTTC,CATIPGGSSYNEQFF
TRBV6-4,12,NA,many,TRBJ2-2,TGTGCCAGCAGTGCGAGCACCGGGGAGCTGTTTTTT,CASSASTGELFF
TRBV18,17,NA,NA,TRBJ2-6,TGTGCCAGCTCACCCATCTGGGAGGCCTCTGGGGCCAACGTCCTGACTTTC,CASSPIWEASGANVLTF
TRBV20-1,17,TRBD1,many,TRBJ2-1,TGCAGTGTACCCCGGGACAGGGGCCGTACGATTTCCAATGAGCAGTTCTTC,CSVPRDRGRTISNEQFF
TRBV11-2,14,NA,many,TRBJ1-5,TGTGCCAGCAGCTCCCGGGACACAAATCAGCCCCAGCATTTT,CASSSRDTNQPQHF
TRBV18,15,NA,many,TRBJ1-3,TGTGCCAGCTCACCACTGGGAGACTCTGGAAACACCATATATTTT,CASSPLGDSGNTIYF
TRBV20-1,14,TRBD2,many,TRBJ2-7,TGCAGTGCTAGCTCCAGCGGGGCGTCCTACGAGCAGTACTTC,CSASSSGASYEQYF
TRBV5-4,13,TRBD2,NA,TRBJ2-1,TGTGCCAGCAGCGGGGGGACTAGCGGAGAGCAGTTCTTC,CASSGGTSGEQFF
TRBV7-2,14,NA,many,TRBJ2-3,TGTGCCAGCAGCTTAGAGAGTGGGGCGCAAACGCAGTATTTT,CASSLESGAQTQYF
TRBV6-1,13,NA,NA,TRBJ2-7,TGTGCCAGTTTCACGACAGGACCGGGCGAGCAGTACTTC,CASFTTGPGEQYF
TRBV6-2/TRBV6-3,17,TRBD2,many,TRBJ2-3,TGTGCCAGCAGTAAAGCACTAGCGGGAGTTGTTACAAATACGCAGTATTTT,CASSKALAGVVTNTQYF
TRBV5-6,14,TRBD2,many,TRBJ2-7,TGTGCCAGCAGAGGTATTAGCGGGAGCCACGAGCAGTACTTC,CASRGISGSHEQYF
TRBV18,15,TRBD1,NA,TRBJ2-7,TGTGCCAGCTCGAATACAGGGGGAAGAAACTACGAGCAGTACTTC,CASSNTGGRNYEQYF
TRBV12-2,14,NA,many,TRBJ2-3,TGTGCAAGTCGCTTGGGACTAGCGGGACCAACGCAGTATTTT,CASRLGLAGPTQYF
TRBV27,14,NA,NA,TRBJ1-2,TGTGCCAGCAGTCGGACACCCGCTAACTATGGCTACACCTTC,CASSRTPANYGYTF
TRBV30,15,NA,few,TRBJ1-1,TGTGCCTGGAGTGTACTGGGACAACTGAACACTGAAGCTTTCTTT,CAWSVLGQLNTEAFF
TRBV5-1,13,NA,many,TRBJ1-1,TGCGCCAGCAGCCCGATAGGGGGGCTGGAAGCTTTCTTT,CASSPIGGLEAFF
TRBV12-3/TRBV12-4,14,NA,many,TRBJ2-1,TGTGCCAGCAGCCCCATGTGGGGGATGGGTGAGCAGTTCTTC,CASSPMWGMGEQFF
TRBV7-7,14,TRBD2,many,TRBJ2-5,TGTGCCAGCAGCAAGGGGACTACACAAGAGACCCAGTACTTC,CASSKGTTQETQYF
TRBV6-5,15,TRBD2,many,TRBJ2-2,TGTGCCAGCAGCCGGGGACTAGCTGTTGCCGGGGAGCTGTTTTTT,CASSRGLAVAGELFF
TRBV20-1,13,TRBD1,many,TRBJ2-7,TGCAGTGTTCCGGGACAGGGGGCTGGCGAGCAGTACTTC,CSVPGQGAGEQYF
TRBV20-1,14,TRBD2,many,TRBJ2-5,TGCAGTGCTAGACTAGCGGGAGCGGGAGAGACCCAGTACTTC,CSARLAGAGETQYF
TRBV7-9,12,TRBD2,many,TRBJ2-1,TGTGCCCTCGGACTAGGCAACAATGAGCAGTTCTTC,CALGLGNNEQFF